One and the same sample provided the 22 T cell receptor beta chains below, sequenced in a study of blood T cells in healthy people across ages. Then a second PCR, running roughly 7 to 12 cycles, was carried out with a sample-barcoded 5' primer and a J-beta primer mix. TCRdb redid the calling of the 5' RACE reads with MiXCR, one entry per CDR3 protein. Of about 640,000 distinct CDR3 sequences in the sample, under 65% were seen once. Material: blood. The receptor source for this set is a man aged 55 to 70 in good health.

The CDR3 DNA follows: TGTGCCAGCAGTTTAGGTGTTTCGACCCCCAATTCACCCCTCCACTTT. Protein product: CASSLGVSTPNSPLHF. The V and J genes are TRBV27 and TRBJ1-6; D is unresolved. The CDR3 loop spans 16 amino acids. Germline CDR1 MNHEY, CDR2 SMNVEV (reference sequence). V gave up 2 bases and J gave up 7 bases, with 15 bases separating them.

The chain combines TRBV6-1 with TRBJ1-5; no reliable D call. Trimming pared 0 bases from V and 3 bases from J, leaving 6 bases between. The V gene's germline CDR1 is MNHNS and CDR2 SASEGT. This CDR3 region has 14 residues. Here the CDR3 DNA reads TGTGCCAGCAGTGAAGCGGCAGCCAATCAGCCCCAGCATTTT. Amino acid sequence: CASSEAAANQPQHF.

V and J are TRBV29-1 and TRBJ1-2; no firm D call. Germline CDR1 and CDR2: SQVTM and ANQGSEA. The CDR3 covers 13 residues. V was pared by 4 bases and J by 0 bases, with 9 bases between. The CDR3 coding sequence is TGCAGCGTTGGCCGCAGCGCTAACTATGGCTACACCTTC. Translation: CSVGRSANYGYTF. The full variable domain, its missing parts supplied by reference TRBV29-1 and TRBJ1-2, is SAVISQKPSRDICQRGTSLTIQCQVDSQVTMMFWYRQQPGQSLTLIATANQGSEATYESGFVIDKFPISRPNLTFSTLTVSNMSPEDSSIYLCSVGRSANYGYTFGSGTRLTVV.

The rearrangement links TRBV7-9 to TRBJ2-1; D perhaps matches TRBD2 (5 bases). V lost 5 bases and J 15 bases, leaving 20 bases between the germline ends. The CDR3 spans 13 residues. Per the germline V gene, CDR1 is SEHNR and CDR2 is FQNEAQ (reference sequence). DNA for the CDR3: TGTGCCAGCAGCCCGACCTGGACGAGAGAGGGGTTCTTC. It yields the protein CASSPTWTREGFF.

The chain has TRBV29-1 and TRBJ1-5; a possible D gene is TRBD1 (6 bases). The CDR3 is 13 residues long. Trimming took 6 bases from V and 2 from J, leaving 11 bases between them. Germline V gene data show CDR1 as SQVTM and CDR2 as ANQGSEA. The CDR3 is CSVQGLGNQPQHF. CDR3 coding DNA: TGCAGCGTACAGGGATTGGGCAATCAGCCCCAGCATTTT.

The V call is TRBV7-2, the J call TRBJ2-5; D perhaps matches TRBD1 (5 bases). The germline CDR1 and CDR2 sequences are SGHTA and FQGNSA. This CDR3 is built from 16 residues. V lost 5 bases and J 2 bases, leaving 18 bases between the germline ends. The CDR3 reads CASSPGQTGAQETQYF. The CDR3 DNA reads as TGTGCCAGCAGCCCCGGCCAAACAGGAGCGCAAGAGACCCAGTACTTC.

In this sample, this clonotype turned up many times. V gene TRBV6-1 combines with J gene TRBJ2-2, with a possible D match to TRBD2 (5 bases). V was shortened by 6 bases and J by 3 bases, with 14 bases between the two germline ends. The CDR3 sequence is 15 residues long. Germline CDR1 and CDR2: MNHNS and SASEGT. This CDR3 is CASRSSTGYTGELFF. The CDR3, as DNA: TGTGCCAGCAGGAGCAGTACGGGGTACACCGGGGAGCTGTTTTTT.

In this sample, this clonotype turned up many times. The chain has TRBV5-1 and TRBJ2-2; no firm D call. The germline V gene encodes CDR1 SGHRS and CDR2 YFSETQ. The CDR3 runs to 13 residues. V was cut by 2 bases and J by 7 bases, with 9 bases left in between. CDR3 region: CASSLDPSGELFF. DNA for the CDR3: TGCGCCAGCAGCTTAGACCCCAGCGGGGAGCTGTTTTTT.

CDR3 coding DNA: TGTGCCAGCAGTGAAAATGGTGCCAAGGGGGGTCTTAAGCATTTT. It encodes CASSENGAKGGLKHF. V and J are TRBV6-1 and TRBJ1-5, with D maybe TRBD1 (6 bases). Germline assignment: CDR1 MNHNS and CDR2 SASEGT. There are 15 residues in the CDR3. The V end lost 2 bases, the J end lost 14 bases, and 22 bases lay between the germline ends.

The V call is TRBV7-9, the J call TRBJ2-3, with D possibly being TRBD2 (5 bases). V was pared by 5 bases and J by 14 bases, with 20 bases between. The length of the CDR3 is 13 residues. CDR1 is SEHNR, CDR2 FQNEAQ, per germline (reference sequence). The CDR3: CASSDPGKRTRYF. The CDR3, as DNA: TGTGCCAGCAGCGATCCGGGGAAACGTACTCGGTATTTT.

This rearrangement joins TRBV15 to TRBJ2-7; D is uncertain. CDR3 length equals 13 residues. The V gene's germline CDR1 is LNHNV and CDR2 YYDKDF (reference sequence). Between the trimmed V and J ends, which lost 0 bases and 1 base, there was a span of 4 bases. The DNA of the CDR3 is TGTGCCACCAGCAGAGATAGATCCTACGAGCAGTACTTC. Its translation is CATSRDRSYEQYF.

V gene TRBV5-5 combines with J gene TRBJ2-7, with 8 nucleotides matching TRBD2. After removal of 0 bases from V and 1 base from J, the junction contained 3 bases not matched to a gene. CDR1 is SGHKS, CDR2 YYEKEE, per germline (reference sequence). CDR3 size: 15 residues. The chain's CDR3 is CASSLVLAGSYEQYF. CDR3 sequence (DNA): TGTGCCAGCAGCTTGGTTTTAGCGGGATCCTACGAGCAGTACTTC.

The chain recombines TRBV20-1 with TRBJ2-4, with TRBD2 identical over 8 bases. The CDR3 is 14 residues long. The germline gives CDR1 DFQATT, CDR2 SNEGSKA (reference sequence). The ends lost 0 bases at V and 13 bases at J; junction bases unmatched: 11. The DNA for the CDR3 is TGCAGTGCTAGAGAGCCAGCGGGGGCCTCGGAGCAGTACTTC. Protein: CSAREPAGASEQYF.

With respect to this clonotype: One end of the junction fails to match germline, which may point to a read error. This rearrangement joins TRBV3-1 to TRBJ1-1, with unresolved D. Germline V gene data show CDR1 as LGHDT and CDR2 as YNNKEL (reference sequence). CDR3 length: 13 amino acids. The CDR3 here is CAGSQDLTTEAFF. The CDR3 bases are TGTGCCGGCAGCCAAGATCTCACGACTGAAGCTTTCTTT.

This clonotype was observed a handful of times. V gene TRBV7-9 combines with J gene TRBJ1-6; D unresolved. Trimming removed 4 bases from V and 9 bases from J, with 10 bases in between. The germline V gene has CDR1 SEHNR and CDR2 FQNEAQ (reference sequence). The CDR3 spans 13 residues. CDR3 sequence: CASSSNLGSPLHF. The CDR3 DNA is TGTGCCAGCAGCTCTAACCTCGGTTCACCCCTCCACTTT.

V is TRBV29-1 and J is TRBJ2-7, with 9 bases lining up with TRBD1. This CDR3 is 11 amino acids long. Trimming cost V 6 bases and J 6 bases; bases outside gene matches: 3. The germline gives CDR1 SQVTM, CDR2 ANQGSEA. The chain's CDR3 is CSVGQGFEQYF. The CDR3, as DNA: TGCAGCGTCGGACAGGGGTTCGAGCAGTACTTC.

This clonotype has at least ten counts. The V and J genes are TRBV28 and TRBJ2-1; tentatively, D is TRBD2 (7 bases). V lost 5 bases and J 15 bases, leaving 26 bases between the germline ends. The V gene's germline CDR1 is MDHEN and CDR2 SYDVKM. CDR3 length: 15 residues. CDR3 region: CASSAQGGGAASPFF. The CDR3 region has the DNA TGTGCCAGCAGTGCCCAAGGAGGGGGGGCCGCGTCACCGTTCTTC.

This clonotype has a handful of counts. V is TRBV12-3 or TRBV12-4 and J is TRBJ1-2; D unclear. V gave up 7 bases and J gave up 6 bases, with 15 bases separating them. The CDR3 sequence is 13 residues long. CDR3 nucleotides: TGTGCCAGCAAAACGTCCGGTGGTGATGGCTACACCTTC. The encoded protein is CASKTSGGDGYTF.

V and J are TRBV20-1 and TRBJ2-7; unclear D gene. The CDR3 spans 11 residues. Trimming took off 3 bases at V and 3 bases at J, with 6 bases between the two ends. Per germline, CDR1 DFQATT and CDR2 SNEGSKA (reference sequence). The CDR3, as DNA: TGCAGTGCTAGCCTAGTCTACGAGCAGTACTTC. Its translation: CSASLVYEQYF.

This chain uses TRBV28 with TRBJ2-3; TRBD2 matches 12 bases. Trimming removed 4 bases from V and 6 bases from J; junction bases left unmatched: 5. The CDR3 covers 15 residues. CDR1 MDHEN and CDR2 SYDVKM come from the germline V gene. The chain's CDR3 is CASSSPTSGGDTQYF. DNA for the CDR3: TGTGCCAGCAGTTCCCCGACTAGCGGGGGCGATACGCAGTATTTT. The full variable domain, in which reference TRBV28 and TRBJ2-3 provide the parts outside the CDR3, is DVKVTQSSRYLVKRTGEKVFLECVQDMDHENMFWYRQDPGLGLRLIYFSYDVKMKEKGDIPEGYSVSREKKERFSLILESASTNQTSMYLCASSSPTSGGDTQYFGPGTRLTVL.

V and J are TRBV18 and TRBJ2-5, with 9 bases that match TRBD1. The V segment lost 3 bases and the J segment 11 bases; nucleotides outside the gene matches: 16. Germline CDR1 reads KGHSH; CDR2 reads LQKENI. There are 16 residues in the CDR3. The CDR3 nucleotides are TGTGCCAGCTCACCTACATCCCGGACAGGGGTGGGAGAGCAGTACTTC. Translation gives CASSPTSRTGVGEQYF.

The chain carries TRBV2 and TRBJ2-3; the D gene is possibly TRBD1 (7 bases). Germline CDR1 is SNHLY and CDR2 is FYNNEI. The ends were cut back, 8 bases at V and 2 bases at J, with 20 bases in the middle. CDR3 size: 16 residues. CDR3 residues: CASGGDRALPTDTQYF. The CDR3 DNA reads TGTGCCAGCGGAGGGGACAGAGCTCTTCCCACAGATACGCAGTATTTT.